What follows are 18 T cell receptor beta chains derived from one specimen sequenced in a study of spatial heterogeneity in lung cancer. The antigens of these receptors remain unknown. TCRdb fed the 5' RACE reads into MiXCR, producing one record per CDR3 protein. The top ten hold around 28% of the sample, which has 5,500 to 7,000 distinct CDR3 sequences, almost 8% seen once. Time point meaning: sample taken at primary tumor resection. Findings and caveats of the study: Mutation tallies in tumors tracked expanded intratumoral alpha and beta TCR counts.

The source material was lung tumor tissue, sampled at surgery. All receptors come from a female donor with early-stage non-small cell lung cancer.

As for this clonotype: Being one base from a much bigger clone, this may be a read error. CDR3 sequence (DNA): TGCAGCATTGAAACTAGCGCGAACTCCTACGAGCAGTACTTC. Its translation is CSIETSANSYEQYF. V and J are TRBV29-1 and TRBJ2-7; 7 nucleotides match TRBD2. The length of the CDR3 is 14 residues. CDR1 and CDR2 (germline): SQVTM, ANQGSEA.

The table lists this clonotype with many counts. The chain uses TRBV7-2 and TRBJ2-2; possibly TRBD1 for D (5 bases). The CDR3 runs to 15 residues. Trimming stripped 1 base from V and 4 bases from J, with 10 bases between. CDR1 SGHTA and CDR2 FQGNSA come from the germline V gene. The CDR3 sequence: CASSLVQGSTGELFF. CDR3 nucleotides: TGTGCCAGCAGCTTAGTGCAGGGTAGCACCGGGGAGCTGTTTTTT.

This clonotype is categorized as large. The V call is TRBV6-2 or TRBV6-3, the J call TRBJ2-1; D gene uncertain. This CDR3 contains 16 residues. The germline V and J ends were trimmed by 2 bases and 4 bases, with 15 bases remaining between them. Germline V gene lookup returns CDR1 MNHEY and CDR2 SVGEGT. As DNA, the CDR3 is TGTGCCAGCAGTTACGTGGCGGAGCCCCCATACAATGAGCAGTTCTTC. Translating gives CASSYVAEPPYNEQFF.

This clonotype is medium-sized. The chain recombines TRBV5-1 with TRBJ1-4; 7 nucleotides match TRBD1. Germline values: CDR1 SGHRS, CDR2 YFSETQ. The trim removed 4 bases at V and 0 bases at J, leaving 9 bases unmatched. The CDR3 sequence is 17 residues long. CDR3 nucleotide sequence: TGCGCCAGCAGCGGGGGACAGCGTACTGCAACTAATGAAAAACTGTTTTTT. It translates to CASSGGQRTATNEKLFF.

Of note for this clonotype: A much bigger clone sits one base away, suggesting this may be a read error. The chain has TRBV19 and TRBJ2-5, with 7 nucleotides matching TRBD1. Germline CDR1 reads LNHDA; CDR2 reads SQIVND (reference sequence). This CDR3 contains 15 residues. In DNA, the CDR3 is TGTACCAGTAGTGCCCGACAGGGCATCCAAGAGACCCAGTACTTC. Amino acid sequence: CTSSARQGIQETQYF.

This clonotype is medium-sized within its sample. The J gene is TRBJ2-5, the V gene TRBV28, with a possible D match to TRBD1 (6 bases). Trimming left V 5 bases short and J 0 bases short, with 13 bases between. The CDR3 covers 15 residues. Looked up from germline, CDR1 is MDHEN and CDR2 is SYDVKM. The DNA of the CDR3 is TGTGCCAGCAGTCCTGGGGGCCTAGACCAAGAGACCCAGTACTTC. It translates to CASSPGGLDQETQYF.

This clonotype was detected ten times or more. The J gene is TRBJ2-2, the V gene TRBV11-1, with 7 bases aligning to TRBD1. The junction had 1 base not matched to a gene; V was cut back by 4 bases and J by 5 bases. Germline loops: CDR1 SGHAT, CDR2 FQDESV (reference sequence). The CDR3 has 13 residues. The CDR3 protein is CASSSGGTGELFF. CDR3 nucleotides: TGTGCCAGCAGCTCAGGGGGTACCGGGGAGCTGTTTTTT. Filled out from reference TRBV11-1 and TRBJ2-2, the complete variable domain reads EAEVAQSPRYKITEKSQAVAFWCDPISGHATLYWYRQILGQGPELLVQFQDESVVDDSQLPKDRFSAERLKGVDSTLKIQPAELGDSAMYLCASSSGGTGELFFGEGSRLTVL.

This clonotype was detected a few times. V and J are TRBV20-1 and TRBJ1-1; 8 positions match TRBD1. The CDR3 loop spans 15 amino acids. V lost 5 bases to trimming and J lost 0 bases; unmatched junction nucleotides: 8. Germline CDR1 and CDR2: DFQATT and SNEGSKA (reference sequence). For the CDR3, the DNA is TGCAGTGCTTGGGACAGGAGTTTCATGAACACTGAAGCTTTCTTT. Residues: CSAWDRSFMNTEAFF.

This clonotype was found many times. The chain has TRBV6-2 or TRBV6-3 and TRBJ2-7, with D possibly TRBD1 on 6 matching bases. Germline CDR1 MNHEY, CDR2 SVGEGT. Trimming removed 8 bases at V and 5 bases at J, with 25 bases between. The CDR3 runs to 16 residues. CDR3 amino acids: CASEGEDTSRLDEQYF. CDR3 DNA: TGTGCCAGCGAGGGGGAAGACACTTCCCGTCTTGACGAGCAGTACTTC.

This clonotype was observed at least ten times. The chain joins TRBV20-1 to TRBJ2-1; D might be TRBD2 (6 bases). V dropped 7 bases and J dropped 5 bases, with 21 bases sitting between them. Germline V CDR1 and CDR2: DFQATT, SNEGSKA (reference sequence). CDR3 length: 15 amino acids. CDR3 region: CSGASGLLTNNEQFF. CDR3 sequence (DNA): TGCAGTGGAGCCAGCGGGCTCTTGACGAACAATGAGCAGTTCTTC.

The table lists this clonotype with many counts. The chain uses TRBV11-2 and TRBJ2-3, with D perhaps matching TRBD1 or TRBD2 (5 bases each). CDR3 length: 14 amino acids. The germline V gene encodes CDR1 SGHAT and CDR2 FQNNGV. V was trimmed by 5 bases and J by 9 bases, leaving 18 bases between them. CDR3 DNA sequence: TGTGCCAGCAGCCTCACCGGGACCTCAAACACGCAGTATTTT. The encoded protein is CASSLTGTSNTQYF.

This clonotype was observed a few times. The rearrangement uses TRBV3-1 and TRBJ2-1, with 8 nucleotides matching TRBD1. The germline V gene encodes CDR1 LGHDT and CDR2 YNNKEL (reference sequence). J lost 9 bases, V lost 7 bases, and 11 bases had no gene match. The CDR3 loop spans 14 amino acids. Here the CDR3 DNA reads TGTGCCAGCACCCGCGTCAGGGGGCTAGGTGAGCAGTTCTTC. The encoded protein is CASTRVRGLGEQFF.

This clonotype occurred many times. The chain couples TRBV20-1 to TRBJ2-1; D is possibly TRBD2 (6 bases). The germline V and J ends were trimmed by 3 bases and 5 bases, with 14 bases remaining between them. The CDR3 length is 14 residues. Germline CDR1 reads DFQATT; CDR2 reads SNEGSKA (reference sequence). CDR3 nucleotide sequence: TGCAGTGCTAGGCCCCTAGCGATCGACAATGAGCAGTTCTTC. This sequence encodes CSARPLAIDNEQFF.

There are many counts of this clonotype. The J gene is TRBJ2-3, the V gene TRBV6-6; 10 positions match TRBD2. Trimming cost V 0 bases and J 6 bases; bases outside gene matches: 6. Germline V gene sequence: CDR1 MNHNY, CDR2 SVGAGI (reference sequence). CDR3 length: 16 residues. CDR3 loop: CASSYSNLAGADTQYF. CDR3 sequence (DNA): TGTGCCAGCAGTTACTCGAACCTAGCGGGAGCGGATACGCAGTATTTT.

This clonotype showed up many times. The chain couples TRBV19 to TRBJ1-1; tentatively, D is TRBD1 (5 bases). The V end lost 6 bases, the J end lost 2 bases, and 19 bases lay between the germline ends. CDR1 and CDR2 (germline): LNHDA, SQIVND (reference sequence). This CDR3 is built from 16 residues. The CDR3 reads CASSSGKGRGNTEAFF. CDR3 nucleotides: TGTGCCAGTAGCTCGGGAAAGGGGAGGGGAAACACTGAAGCTTTCTTT.

By share of the sample, this clonotype is medium-sized. The rearrangement joins TRBV4-3 to TRBJ2-7, with 7 bases lining up with TRBD1. The CDR3 length is 15 residues. Unmatched junction bases numbered 6, after V lost 4 bases and J lost 0 bases. CDR1 LGHNA and CDR2 YSLEER come from the germline V gene. The CDR3 is CASSLPGTDSYEQYF. Written as DNA, the CDR3 is TGCGCCAGCAGCCTCCCCGGGACAGACTCCTACGAGCAGTACTTC.

The chain links TRBV5-1 to TRBJ2-3; D is possibly TRBD1 or TRBD2 (7 bases each). CDR1 is SGHRS and CDR2 is YFSETQ in the germline V gene. CDR3 size: 15 residues. V lost 2 bases, J lost 2 bases, and 12 bases lay in between. This CDR3 reads CASSFRGDYTDTQYF. The CDR3 DNA follows: TGCGCCAGCAGCTTCAGGGGGGACTACACAGATACGCAGTATTTT.

V is TRBV4-2 and J is TRBJ1-1; no definite D call. The CDR3 contains 14 residues. V was trimmed by 4 bases and J by 0 bases, leaving 9 bases between them. Looked up from germline, CDR1 is LGHNA and CDR2 is YNFKEQ. CDR3 in amino acids: CASSPRAMNTEAFF. DNA for the CDR3: TGTGCCAGCAGCCCCCGGGCCATGAACACTGAAGCTTTCTTT.